Here is one T cell receptor (beta chain) with its context. A junction boundary mismatches the germline segment, possibly from a read error. The source of the sample is a study of Ad26.COV2.S vaccination and SARS-CoV-2 variants. Generated by immunoSEQ multiplex PCR, the TCRdb table keeps only in-frame clones and is missing some. The repertoire has some 390,000 clones, about 91% of them found once; the top ten carry around 1.9%. Germline V lookup: CDR1 SSHAT, CDR2 FNYEAQ (reference sequence). CDR3 length: 16 residues. The treatment here: 15 to 20 received Ad26.COV2.S at low or high dose, single or two shots; about 5 received placebo; per-sample allocation not given. Each sample was drawn 63 days after the first injection (of vaccine or placebo).

This rearrangement joins TRBV7-7 to TRBJ2-1; TRBD2 matches 11 bases. The sample consisted of peripheral blood, taken in a trial of Ad26.COV2.S vaccine versus placebo. This TCR derives from a person between 18 and 59 years old who received the Ad26.COV2.S COVID-19 vaccine or a placebo. The CDR3 DNA is TGTGCTAGCAGCTTAGTAGCGGGAGGGGGCTACAATGAGCAGTTCTTC. Translating it yields CASSLVAGGGYNEQFF.